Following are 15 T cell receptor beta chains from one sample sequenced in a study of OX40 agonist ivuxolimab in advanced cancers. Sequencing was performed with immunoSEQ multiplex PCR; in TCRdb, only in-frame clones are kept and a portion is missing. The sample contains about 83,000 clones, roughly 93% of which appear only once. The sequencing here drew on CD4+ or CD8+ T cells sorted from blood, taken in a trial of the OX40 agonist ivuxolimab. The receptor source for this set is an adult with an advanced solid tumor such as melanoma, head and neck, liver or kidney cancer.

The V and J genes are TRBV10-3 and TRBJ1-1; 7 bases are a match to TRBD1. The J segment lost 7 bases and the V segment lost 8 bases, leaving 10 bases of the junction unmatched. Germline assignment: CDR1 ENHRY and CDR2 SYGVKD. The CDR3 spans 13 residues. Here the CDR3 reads CAIHNYRDSEAFF. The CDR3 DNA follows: TGTGCCATCCACAATTACAGGGACAGTGAAGCTTTCTTT.

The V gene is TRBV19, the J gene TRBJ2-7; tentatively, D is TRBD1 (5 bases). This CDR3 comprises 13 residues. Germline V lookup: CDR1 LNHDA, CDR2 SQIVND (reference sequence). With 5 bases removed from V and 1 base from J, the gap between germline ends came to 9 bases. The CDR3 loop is CASSSRDSYEQYF. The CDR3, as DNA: TGTGCCAGTAGTTCCAGGGATTCCTACGAGCAGTACTTC.

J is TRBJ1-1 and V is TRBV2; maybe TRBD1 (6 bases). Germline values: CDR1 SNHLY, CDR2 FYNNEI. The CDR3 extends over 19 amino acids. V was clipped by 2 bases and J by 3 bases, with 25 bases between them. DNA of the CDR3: TGTGCCAGCAGTGAACTACAGGGTAGGGCCATTACTTTTGACACTGAAGCTTTCTTT. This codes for CASSELQGRAITFDTEAFF.

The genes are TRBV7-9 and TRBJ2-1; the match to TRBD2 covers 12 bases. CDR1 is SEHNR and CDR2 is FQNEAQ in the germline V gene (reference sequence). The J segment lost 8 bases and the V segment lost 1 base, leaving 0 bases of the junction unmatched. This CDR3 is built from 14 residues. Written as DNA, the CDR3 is TGTGCCAGCAGCTTAGGACTAGCGGGAGATGAGCAGTTCTTC. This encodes CASSLGLAGDEQFF.

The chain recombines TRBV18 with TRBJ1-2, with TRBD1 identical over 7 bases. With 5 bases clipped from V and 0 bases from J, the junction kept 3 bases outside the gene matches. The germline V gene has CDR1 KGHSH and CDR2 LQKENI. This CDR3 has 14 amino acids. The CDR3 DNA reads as TGTGCCAGCTCATTCGACAGGGCTAACTATGGCTACACCTTC. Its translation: CASSFDRANYGYTF.

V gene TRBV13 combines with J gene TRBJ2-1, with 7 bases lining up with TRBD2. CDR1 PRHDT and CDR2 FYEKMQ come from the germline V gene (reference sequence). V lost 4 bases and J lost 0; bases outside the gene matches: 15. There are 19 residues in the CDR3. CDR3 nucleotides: TGTGCCAGCAGCTCCAGCGCAGCGGGGTTTGCTAGCTCCTACAATGAGCAGTTCTTC. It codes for CASSSSAAGFASSYNEQFF.

CDR3 sequence: CASSYTGSDEQYF. The CDR3 DNA is TGTGCCAGCAGTTACACAGGGTCCGACGAGCAGTACTTC. The rearrangement uses TRBV6-5 and TRBJ2-7; D is possibly TRBD1 (6 bases). This CDR3 has 13 amino acids. V was trimmed by 2 bases and J by 5 bases, leaving 10 bases between them. CDR1 and CDR2 from the germline V gene are MNHEY and SVGAGI.

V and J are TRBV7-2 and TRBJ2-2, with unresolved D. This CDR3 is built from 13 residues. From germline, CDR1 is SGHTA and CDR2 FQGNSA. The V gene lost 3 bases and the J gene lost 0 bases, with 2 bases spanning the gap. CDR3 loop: CASSFPNTGELFF. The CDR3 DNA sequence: TGTGCCAGCAGCTTCCCGAACACCGGGGAGCTGTTTTTT.

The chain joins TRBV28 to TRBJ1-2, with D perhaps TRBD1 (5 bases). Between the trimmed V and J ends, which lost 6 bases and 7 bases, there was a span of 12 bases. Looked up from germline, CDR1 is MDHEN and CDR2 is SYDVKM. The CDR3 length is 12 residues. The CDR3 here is CASRRGGVGYTF. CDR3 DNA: TGTGCCAGCAGGCGGGGCGGGGTTGGCTACACCTTC.

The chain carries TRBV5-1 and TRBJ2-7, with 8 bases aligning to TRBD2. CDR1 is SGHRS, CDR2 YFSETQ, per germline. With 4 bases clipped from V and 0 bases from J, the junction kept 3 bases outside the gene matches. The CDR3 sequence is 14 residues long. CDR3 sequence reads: CASSPGTSSYEQYF. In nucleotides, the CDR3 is TGCGCCAGCAGCCCCGGGACTAGCTCCTACGAGCAGTACTTC.

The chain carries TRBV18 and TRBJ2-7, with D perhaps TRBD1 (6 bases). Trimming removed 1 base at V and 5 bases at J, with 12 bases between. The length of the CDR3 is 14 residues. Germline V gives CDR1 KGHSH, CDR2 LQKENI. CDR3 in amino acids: CASSPQRTENEQYF. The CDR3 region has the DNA TGTGCCAGCTCACCACAAAGGACAGAAAACGAGCAGTACTTC.

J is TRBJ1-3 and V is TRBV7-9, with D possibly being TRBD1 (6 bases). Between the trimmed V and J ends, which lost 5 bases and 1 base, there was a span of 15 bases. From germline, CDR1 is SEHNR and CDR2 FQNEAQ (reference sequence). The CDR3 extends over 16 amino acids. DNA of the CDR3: TGTGCCAGCAGCCTTACCGGGACATCTTCTGGAAACACCATATATTTT. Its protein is CASSLTGTSSGNTIYF.

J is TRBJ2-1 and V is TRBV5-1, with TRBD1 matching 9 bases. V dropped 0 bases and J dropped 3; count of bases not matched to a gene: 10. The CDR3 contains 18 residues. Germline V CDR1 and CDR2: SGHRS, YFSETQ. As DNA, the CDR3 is TGCGCCAGCAGCTTGGGACAGGGGGGCGGAGGTGTCTACAATGAGCAGTTCTTC. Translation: CASSLGQGGGGVYNEQFF.

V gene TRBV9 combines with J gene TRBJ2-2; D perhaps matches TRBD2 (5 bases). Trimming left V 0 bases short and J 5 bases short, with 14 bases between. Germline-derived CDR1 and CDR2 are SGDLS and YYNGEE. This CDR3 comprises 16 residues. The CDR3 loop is CASSVGYGSVTGELFF. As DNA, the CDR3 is TGTGCCAGCAGCGTAGGGTATGGGAGCGTAACCGGGGAGCTGTTTTTT.

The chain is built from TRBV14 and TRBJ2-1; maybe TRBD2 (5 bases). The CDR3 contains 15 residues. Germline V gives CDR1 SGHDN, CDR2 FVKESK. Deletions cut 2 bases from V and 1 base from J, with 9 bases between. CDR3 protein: CASSQLWRSYNEQFF. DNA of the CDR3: TGTGCCAGCAGCCAACTCTGGAGGTCCTACAATGAGCAGTTCTTC.